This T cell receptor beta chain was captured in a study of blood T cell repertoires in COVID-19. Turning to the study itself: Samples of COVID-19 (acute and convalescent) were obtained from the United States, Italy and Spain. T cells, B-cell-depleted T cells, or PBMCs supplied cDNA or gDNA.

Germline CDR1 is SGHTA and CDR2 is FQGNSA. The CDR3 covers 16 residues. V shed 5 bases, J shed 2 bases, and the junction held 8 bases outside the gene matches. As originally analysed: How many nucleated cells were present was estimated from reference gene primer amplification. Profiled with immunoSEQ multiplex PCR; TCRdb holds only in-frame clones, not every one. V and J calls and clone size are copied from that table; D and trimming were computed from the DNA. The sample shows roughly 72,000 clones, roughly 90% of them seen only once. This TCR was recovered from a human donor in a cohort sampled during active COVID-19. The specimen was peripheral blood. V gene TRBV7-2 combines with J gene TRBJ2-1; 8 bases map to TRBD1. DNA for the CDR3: TGTGCCAGCAGCACGGCAGGGGGCCCAGCCTACAATGAGCAGTTCTTC. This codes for CASSTAGGPAYNEQFF.